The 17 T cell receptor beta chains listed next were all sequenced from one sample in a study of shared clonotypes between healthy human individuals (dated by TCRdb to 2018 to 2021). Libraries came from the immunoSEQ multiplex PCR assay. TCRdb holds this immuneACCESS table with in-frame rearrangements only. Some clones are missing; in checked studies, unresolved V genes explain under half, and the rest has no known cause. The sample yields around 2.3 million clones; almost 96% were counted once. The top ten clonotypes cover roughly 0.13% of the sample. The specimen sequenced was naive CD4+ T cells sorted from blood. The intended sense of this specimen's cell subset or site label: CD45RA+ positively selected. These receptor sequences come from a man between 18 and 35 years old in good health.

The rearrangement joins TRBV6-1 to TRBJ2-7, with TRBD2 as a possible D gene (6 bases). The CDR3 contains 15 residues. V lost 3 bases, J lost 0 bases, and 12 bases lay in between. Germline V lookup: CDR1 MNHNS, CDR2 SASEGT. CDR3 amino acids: CASSEQDGSSYEQYF. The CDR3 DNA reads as TGTGCCAGCAGTGAGCAGGACGGGAGCTCCTACGAGCAGTACTTC.

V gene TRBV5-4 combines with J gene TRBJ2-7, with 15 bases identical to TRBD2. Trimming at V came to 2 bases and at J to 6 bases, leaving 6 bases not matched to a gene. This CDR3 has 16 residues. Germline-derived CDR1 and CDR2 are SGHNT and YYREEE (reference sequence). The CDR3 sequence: CASSFGGGLAGGEQYF. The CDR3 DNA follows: TGTGCCAGCAGCTTTGGTGGGGGACTAGCGGGAGGCGAGCAGTACTTC.

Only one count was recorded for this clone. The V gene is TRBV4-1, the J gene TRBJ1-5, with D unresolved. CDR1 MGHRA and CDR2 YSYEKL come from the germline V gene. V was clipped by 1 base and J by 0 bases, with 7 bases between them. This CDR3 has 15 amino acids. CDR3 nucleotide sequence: TGCGCCAGCAGCCAAGCCGTCTTTAGCAATCAGCCCCAGCATTTT. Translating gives CASSQAVFSNQPQHF.

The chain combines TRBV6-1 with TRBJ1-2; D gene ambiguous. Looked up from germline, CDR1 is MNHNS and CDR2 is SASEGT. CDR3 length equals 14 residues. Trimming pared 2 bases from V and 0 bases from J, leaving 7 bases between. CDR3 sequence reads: CASSETSTNYGYTF. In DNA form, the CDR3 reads TGTGCCAGCAGTGAAACCTCTACTAACTATGGCTACACCTTC.

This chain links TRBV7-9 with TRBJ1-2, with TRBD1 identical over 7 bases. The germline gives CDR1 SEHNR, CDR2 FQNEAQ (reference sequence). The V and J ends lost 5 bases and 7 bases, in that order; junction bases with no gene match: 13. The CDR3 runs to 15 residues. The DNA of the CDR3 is TGTGCCAGCAGCACTAAGGACAGGTCGGTTTCTGGCTACACCTTC. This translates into CASSTKDRSVSGYTF.

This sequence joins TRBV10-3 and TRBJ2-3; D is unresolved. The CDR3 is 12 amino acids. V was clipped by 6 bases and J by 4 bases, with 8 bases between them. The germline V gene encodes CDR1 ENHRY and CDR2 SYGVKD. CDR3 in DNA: TGTGCCATCAGCCGTGGGCCAGATACGCAGTATTTT. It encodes CAISRGPDTQYF.

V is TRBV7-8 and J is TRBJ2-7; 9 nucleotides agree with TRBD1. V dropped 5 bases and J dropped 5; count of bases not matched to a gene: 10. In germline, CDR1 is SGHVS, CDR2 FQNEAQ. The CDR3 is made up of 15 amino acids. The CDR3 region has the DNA TGTGCCAGCAGCGCGACCCGGGACAGGGTCCACGAGCAGTACTTC. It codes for CASSATRDRVHEQYF.

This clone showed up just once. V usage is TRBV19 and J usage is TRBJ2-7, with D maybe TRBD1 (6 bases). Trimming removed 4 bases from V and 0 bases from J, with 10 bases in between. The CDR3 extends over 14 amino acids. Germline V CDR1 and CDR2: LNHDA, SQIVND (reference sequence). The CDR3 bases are TGTGCCAGTAGTACGGGGACATACTCCTACGAGCAGTACTTC. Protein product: CASSTGTYSYEQYF.

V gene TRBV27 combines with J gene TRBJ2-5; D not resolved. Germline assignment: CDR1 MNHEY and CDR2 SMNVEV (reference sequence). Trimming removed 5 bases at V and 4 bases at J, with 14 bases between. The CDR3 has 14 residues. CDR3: CASSRPGYLETQYF. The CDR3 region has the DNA TGTGCCAGCAGTCGTCCAGGTTATCTAGAGACCCAGTACTTC.

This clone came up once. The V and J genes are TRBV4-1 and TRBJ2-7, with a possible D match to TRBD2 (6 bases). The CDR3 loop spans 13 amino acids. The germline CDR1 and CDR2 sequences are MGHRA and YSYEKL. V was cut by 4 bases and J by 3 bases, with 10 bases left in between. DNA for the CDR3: TGCGCCAGCAGCCTGGGGGAGGACTACGAGCAGTACTTC. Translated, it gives CASSLGEDYEQYF.

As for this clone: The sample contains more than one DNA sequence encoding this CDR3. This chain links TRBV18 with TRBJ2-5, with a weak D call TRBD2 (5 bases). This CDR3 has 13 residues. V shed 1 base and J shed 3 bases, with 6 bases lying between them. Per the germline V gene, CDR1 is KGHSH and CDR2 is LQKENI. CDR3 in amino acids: CASSPRGEETQYF. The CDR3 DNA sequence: TGTGCCAGCTCACCACGGGGAGAAGAGACCCAGTACTTC.

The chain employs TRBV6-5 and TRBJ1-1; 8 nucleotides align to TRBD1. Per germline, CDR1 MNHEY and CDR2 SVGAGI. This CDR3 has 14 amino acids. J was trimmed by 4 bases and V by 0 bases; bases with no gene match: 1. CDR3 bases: TGTGCCAGCAGTTACTCCAGGGGGCGCACTGAAGCTTTCTTT. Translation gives CASSYSRGRTEAFF.

In nucleotides, the CDR3 is TGTGCCATCAGTGACCGGGGGGACAATGAGCAGTTCTTC. Its protein is CAISDRGDNEQFF. This sequence joins TRBV10-3 and TRBJ2-1, with 7 nucleotides matching TRBD2. V trimming: 3 bases; J trimming: 5 bases; junction bases outside the gene matches: 1. CDR1 and CDR2 from the germline V gene are ENHRY and SYGVKD. This CDR3 is 13 amino acids long.

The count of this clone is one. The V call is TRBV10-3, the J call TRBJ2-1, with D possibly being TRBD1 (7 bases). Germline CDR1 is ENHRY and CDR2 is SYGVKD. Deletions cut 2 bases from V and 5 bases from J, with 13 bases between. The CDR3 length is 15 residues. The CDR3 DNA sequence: TGTGCCATCAGTGAGAGGCAGGGGGGAAACAATGAGCAGTTCTTC. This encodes CAISERQGGNNEQFF.

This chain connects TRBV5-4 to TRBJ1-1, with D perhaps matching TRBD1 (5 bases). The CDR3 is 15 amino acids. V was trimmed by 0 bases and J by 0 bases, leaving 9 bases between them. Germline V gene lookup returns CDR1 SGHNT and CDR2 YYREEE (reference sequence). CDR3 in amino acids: CASSLGGSMNTEAFF. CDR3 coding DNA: TGTGCCAGCAGCTTGGGGGGGAGCATGAACACTGAAGCTTTCTTT.

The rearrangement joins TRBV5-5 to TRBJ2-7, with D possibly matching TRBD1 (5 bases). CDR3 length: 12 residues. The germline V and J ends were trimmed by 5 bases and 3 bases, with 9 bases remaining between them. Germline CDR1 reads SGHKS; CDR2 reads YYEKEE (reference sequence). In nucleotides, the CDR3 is TGTGCCAGCAGTCCGGACAACTACGAGCAGTACTTC. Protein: CASSPDNYEQYF.

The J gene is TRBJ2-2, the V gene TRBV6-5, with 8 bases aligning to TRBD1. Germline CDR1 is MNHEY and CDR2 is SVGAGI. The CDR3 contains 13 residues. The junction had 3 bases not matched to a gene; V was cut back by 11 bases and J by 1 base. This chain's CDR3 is CAAGTGNTGELFF. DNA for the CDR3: TGTGCCGCCGGGACAGGGAACACCGGGGAGCTGTTTTTT.